This TCR beta chain was recorded in a study of T cells in Graves' hyperthyroidism and ophthalmopathy. At the level of the study: At the time of initial diagnosis and before any treatment, peripheral blood was collected.

Ten or more counts support this clonotype. Researchers amplified the TCR beta CDR3 regions from RNA transcripts. TCR CDR3 underwent first-round RT-PCR with the HTBI primer set. TCRdb redid the calling of the multiplex PCR reads with MiXCR, one entry per CDR3 protein. Among a few hundred thousand distinct CDR3 sequences, less than 20% were seen once, and the ten largest hold 40%. This TCR was recovered from a man aged 18 to 30 with Graves' ophthalmopathy. Material for sequencing was blood.

Written as DNA, the CDR3 is TGTGCCATAAGACAGGGGGGGCGGACTGAAGCTTTCTTT. Protein sequence: CAIRQGGRTEAFF. The gene calls are TRBV6-1 and TRBJ1-1; 9 bases map to TRBD1. The CDR3 totals 13 residues. CDR1 is MNHNS and CDR2 is SASEGT in the germline V gene. The V and J ends lost 10 bases and 5 bases, in that order; junction bases with no gene match: 8.